The 32 T cell receptor beta chains below all came from one sample that was sequenced in a study of human T cells and chemical hapten exposure (dated by TCRdb to the early 2020s). The library was prepared using RACE. TCRdb names NextSeq 500 as the instrument used. TCRdb ran its own pipeline on the public reads, namely fastp trimming at Q25 and MiXCR clone calling, and kept in-frame beta chains. Identical CDR3 protein sequences are pooled into one entry, listed with their most common genes and DNA. This sample is represented by 180,000 or so distinct CDR3 sequences; under 30% of them were singletons. About 2.5% of the sample goes to the ten largest clones. The time point label here, explained by the study, means: patch test 3, about 24 weeks after DPC sensitization. The treatment or condition label, read with the paper, signifies: therapeutic diphenylcyclopropenone sensitization with weekly scalp DPC.

The sequences come from whole blood, collected in connection with sensitization to the hapten diphenylcyclopropenone (DPC). These receptors were taken from a woman between 40 and 55 years old with alopecia areata. Some clones in this sample may be carry-over from other donors' samples.

In DNA, the CDR3 is TGTGCCAGCAGCTTAGGCGGGCGGGACTACAATGAGCAGTTCTTC. It specifies CASSLGGRDYNEQFF. This chain joins TRBV7-2 and TRBJ2-1; a weak D match, TRBD2 (6 bases). The germline CDR1 and CDR2 sequences are SGHTA and FQGNSA. CDR3 size: 15 residues. The germline V and J ends were trimmed by 1 base and 3 bases, with 10 bases remaining between them.

This clonotype turned up a few times. This chain links TRBV29-1 with TRBJ2-7; TRBD2 is a possible D gene (5 bases). The length of the CDR3 is 16 residues. Trimming removed 1 base at V and 0 bases at J, with 16 bases between. The V gene's germline CDR1 is SQVTM and CDR2 ANQGSEA. CDR3 loop: CSVEGSAGSNSYEQYF. CDR3 in DNA: TGCAGCGTTGAAGGGTCGGCGGGTAGCAACTCCTACGAGCAGTACTTC.

The sample holds a few counts of this clonotype. In nucleotides, the CDR3 is TGTGCCAGCAGCCAAAATGCCCTCTCCGCAGGGGGCACAGATACGCAGTATTTT. Protein product: CASSQNALSAGGTDTQYF. The V call is TRBV4-2, the J call TRBJ2-3; TRBD1 is a possible D gene (6 bases). Germline lookup yields CDR1 LGHNA and CDR2 YNFKEQ. There are 18 residues in the CDR3. V was shortened by 2 bases and J by 1 base, with 19 bases between the two germline ends.

The chain is built from TRBV9 and TRBJ2-1; unclear D gene. Germline V gives CDR1 SGDLS, CDR2 YYNGEE. Trimming took off 3 bases at V and 6 bases at J, with 13 bases between the two ends. The CDR3 is 14 residues long. CDR3 protein: CASSEYPSPNEQFF. The CDR3 nucleotides are TGTGCCAGCAGCGAGTACCCGAGCCCCAATGAGCAGTTCTTC.

The V call is TRBV6-5, the J call TRBJ2-5; the D gene is possibly TRBD2 (6 bases). Between the trimmed V and J ends, which lost 2 bases and 2 bases, there was a span of 9 bases. CDR1 is MNHEY and CDR2 is SVGAGI in the germline V gene. This CDR3 has 14 residues. This CDR3 reads CASSYGTPQETQYF. In DNA, the CDR3 is TGTGCCAGCAGTTACGGGACTCCACAAGAGACCCAGTACTTC.

The genes are TRBV20-1 and TRBJ2-7; 7 bases are shared with TRBD2. J lost 5 bases, V lost 2 bases, and 9 bases had no gene match. Germline V lookup: CDR1 DFQATT, CDR2 SNEGSKA (reference sequence). CDR3 length: 14 residues. Here the CDR3 reads CSARPGGRENEQYF. CDR3 DNA: TGCAGTGCTAGACCAGGTGGGCGGGAGAACGAGCAGTACTTC.

This clonotype occurred once. The chain links TRBV29-1 to TRBJ2-5, with 7 bases fitting TRBD1. The CDR3 is 12 amino acids. CDR1 and CDR2 from the germline V gene are SQVTM and ANQGSEA. After removal of 5 bases from V and 7 bases from J, the junction contained 7 bases not matched to a gene. The CDR3 here is CSVYDRARTQYF. The DNA of the CDR3 is TGCAGCGTTTACGACAGGGCGCGGACCCAGTACTTC.

This clonotype was seen more than once but under ten times. This chain uses TRBV11-2 with TRBJ2-3; the D is unclear. The germline V gene encodes CDR1 SGHAT and CDR2 FQNNGV. Trimming took off 0 bases at V and 3 bases at J, with 10 bases between the two ends. The length of the CDR3 is 15 residues. CDR3 coding DNA: TGTGCCAGCAGCTTAGAGAGGCGGAGTACAGATACGCAGTATTTT. The encoded protein is CASSLERRSTDTQYF. The full variable domain, its missing parts supplied by reference TRBV11-2 and TRBJ2-3, is EAGVAQSPRYKIIEKRQSVAFWCNPISGHATLYWYQQILGQGPKLLIQFQNNGVVDDSQLPKDRFSAERLKGVDSTLKIQPAKLEDSAVYLCASSLERRSTDTQYFGPGTRLTVL.

This clonotype came up a few times. The rearrangement uses TRBV3-1 and TRBJ2-1; 13 positions agree with TRBD2. This CDR3 has 16 residues. Trimming at V came to 0 bases and at J to 6 bases, leaving 2 bases not matched to a gene. The V gene's germline CDR1 is LGHDT and CDR2 YNNKEL (reference sequence). CDR3: CASSQEGLAGVNEQFF. CDR3 nucleotides: TGTGCCAGCAGCCAAGAAGGACTAGCGGGAGTCAATGAGCAGTTCTTC.

This sequence joins TRBV7-2 and TRBJ2-5, with D perhaps given as TRBD1 or TRBD2 (5 bases each). Germline assignment: CDR1 SGHTA and CDR2 FQGNSA. The CDR3 has 11 amino acids. V was trimmed by 8 bases and J by 4 bases, leaving 8 bases between them. CDR3 protein: CASGTLETQYF. The CDR3 DNA is TGTGCCAGCGGGACGCTAGAGACCCAGTACTTC.

This clonotype occurred many times. In DNA form, the CDR3 reads TGTGCCAGCAGCCCTCTGTGGACCGGGGAGCAGTTCTTC. Residues: CASSPLWTGEQFF. The chain couples TRBV11-2 to TRBJ2-1; D uncertain. The CDR3 runs to 13 residues. Deletions cut 5 bases from V and 10 bases from J, with 15 bases between. CDR1 SGHAT and CDR2 FQNNGV come from the germline V gene.

The J gene is TRBJ1-3, the V gene TRBV4-3; possible D gene TRBD1, 5 bases. In germline, CDR1 is LGHNA, CDR2 YSLEER. V lost 0 bases and J lost 0, with 12 bases in between. The CDR3 consists of 17 residues. The CDR3 is CASSQDIPGVSGNTIYF. The CDR3 coding sequence is TGCGCCAGCAGCCAAGATATCCCGGGGGTCTCTGGAAACACCATATATTTT.

This clonotype was picked up a small number of times. The J gene is TRBJ2-5, the V gene TRBV7-2, with D maybe TRBD2 (6 bases). Germline loops: CDR1 SGHTA, CDR2 FQGNSA. The CDR3 sequence is 18 residues long. V was cut by 8 bases and J by 4 bases, with 29 bases left in between. CDR3 sequence (DNA): TGTGCCAGCGGCACTGGGAGCGGGCGGGGCCCGTCGGGAGAGACCCAGTACTTC. This translates into CASGTGSGRGPSGETQYF.

There are a few counts of this clonotype. The chain links TRBV7-2 to TRBJ1-1; no firm D call. Germline V gene data show CDR1 as SGHTA and CDR2 as FQGNSA. The CDR3 length is 13 residues. V was clipped by 4 bases and J by 5 bases, with 11 bases between them. CDR3 loop: CASSSVTGTEAFF. As DNA, the CDR3 is TGTGCCAGCAGCTCCGTGACGGGAACTGAAGCTTTCTTT.

V gene TRBV25-1 combines with J gene TRBJ2-5; TRBD1 aligns across 11 bases. Germline CDR1 and CDR2: MGHDK and SYGVNS. V gave up 4 bases and J gave up 4 bases; unmatched junction bases: 8. CDR3 length equals 16 residues. The CDR3 DNA reads TGTGCCAGCAGTGCCTCGGGACAGGGGGAGGGAGAGACCCAGTACTTC. Amino acid sequence: CASSASGQGEGETQYF. The variable domain in full, completed from reference TRBV25-1 and TRBJ2-5, reads EADIYQTPRYLVIGTGKKITLECSQTMGHDKMYWYQQDPGMELHLIHYSYGVNSTEKGDLSSESTVSRIRTEHFPLTLESARPSHTSQYLCASSASGQGEGETQYFGPGTRLLVL.

The chain has TRBV18 and TRBJ1-2; TRBD1 matches 10 bases. Looked up from germline, CDR1 is KGHSH and CDR2 is LQKENI. This CDR3 is 13 amino acids long. V trimming: 3 bases; J trimming: 8 bases; junction bases outside the gene matches: 3. The CDR3 is CASSPTGGKGYTF. The CDR3 DNA sequence: TGTGCCAGCTCACCGACAGGGGGCAAAGGCTACACCTTC.

The chain carries TRBV28 and TRBJ2-7; no definite D call. Germline-derived CDR1 and CDR2 are MDHEN and SYDVKM. The CDR3 runs to 11 residues. Trimming left V 7 bases short and J 4 bases short, with 8 bases between. The CDR3 region is CASINSYEQYF. For the CDR3, the DNA is TGTGCCAGCATCAACAGTTACGAGCAGTACTTC.

CDR3 residues: CASSYVGYEQYF. In nucleotides, the CDR3 is TGTGCCAGCAGTTACGTGGGCTACGAGCAGTACTTC. The chain carries TRBV6-2 or TRBV6-3 and TRBJ2-7; the D is unclear. Germline values: CDR1 MNHEY, CDR2 SVGEGT. Trimming removed 2 bases from V and 3 bases from J, with 5 bases in between. The CDR3 loop spans 12 amino acids.

The chain carries TRBV20-1 and TRBJ2-5, with a weak D call TRBD1 (5 bases). The length of the CDR3 is 12 residues. Germline CDR1 is DFQATT and CDR2 is SNEGSKA (reference sequence). Trimming took 5 bases from V and 2 from J, leaving 9 bases between them. In DNA form, the CDR3 reads TGCAGTGCTCGACAGTTTCAAGAGACCCAGTACTTC. Translated: CSARQFQETQYF.

J is TRBJ2-6 and V is TRBV6-2 or TRBV6-3; D is unresolved. The CDR3 contains 15 residues. V lost 3 bases to trimming and J lost 1 base, with 7 bases between them. Germline V gene data show CDR1 as MNHEY and CDR2 as SVGEGT. The CDR3 sequence is CASSYLLSGANVLTF. The CDR3 DNA reads as TGTGCCAGCAGTTATCTTCTATCTGGGGCCAACGTCCTGACTTTC.

This clonotype occurred a few times. The chain has TRBV7-2 and TRBJ2-7; D gene uncertain. Per germline, CDR1 SGHTA and CDR2 FQGNSA. CDR3 size: 13 residues. V was pared by 3 bases and J by 4 bases, with 10 bases between. In DNA form, the CDR3 reads TGTGCCAGCAGCTTTTCCCTACCATACGAGCAGTACTTC. It specifies CASSFSLPYEQYF.

There are a few counts of this clonotype. The chain has TRBV28 and TRBJ1-3; D gene unclear. With 2 bases removed from V and 0 bases from J, the gap between germline ends came to 11 bases. CDR3 length equals 16 residues. Germline V gene lookup returns CDR1 MDHEN and CDR2 SYDVKM. Here the CDR3 DNA reads TGTGCCAGCAGTTTAATTGGCACAAGCTCTGGAAACACCATATATTTT. This codes for CASSLIGTSSGNTIYF.

V and J are TRBV20-1 and TRBJ1-5, with D perhaps matching TRBD1 (6 bases). V was clipped by 0 bases and J by 2 bases, with 20 bases between them. CDR3 size: 18 residues. The germline V gene has CDR1 DFQATT and CDR2 SNEGSKA (reference sequence). This CDR3 reads CSARERITGRIGNQPQHF. CDR3 coding DNA: TGCAGTGCTAGAGAGCGAATAACAGGGAGGATTGGCAATCAGCCCCAGCATTTT.

The chain carries TRBV20-1 and TRBJ2-3, with 9 nucleotides matching TRBD2. J was trimmed by 12 bases and V by 7 bases; bases with no gene match: 11. Germline CDR1 and CDR2: DFQATT and SNEGSKA (reference sequence). The CDR3 spans 12 residues. In DNA form, the CDR3 reads TGCAGTGTGGCAGTAGCGGGAGAGCCTCAGTATTTT. This codes for CSVAVAGEPQYF.

This clonotype has a handful of counts. The CDR3 coding sequence is TGTGCCAGCAGTTACTCGGGACGGAGGGAGACCCAGTACTTC. The encoded protein is CASSYSGRRETQYF. The V call is TRBV6-5, the J call TRBJ2-5; D might be TRBD1 or TRBD2, each matching 5 bases. The CDR3 has 14 amino acids. CDR1 is MNHEY, CDR2 SVGAGI, per germline. The V end was cut by 0 bases, the J end by 5 bases, with 10 bases between.

This clonotype was detected a few times. The rearrangement links TRBV7-2 to TRBJ2-7, with D unclear. The CDR3 is 14 residues long. The germline V gene has CDR1 SGHTA and CDR2 FQGNSA. V gave up 2 bases and J gave up 4 bases, with 12 bases separating them. The CDR3 DNA is TGTGCCAGCAGCTTACTTCCGAGCAAGTACGAGCAGTACTTC. Amino acid sequence: CASSLLPSKYEQYF.

This clonotype occurred a few times. The rearrangement uses TRBV6-2 or TRBV6-3 and TRBJ2-7, with TRBD2 identical over 10 bases. CDR1 and CDR2 from the germline V gene are MNHEY and SVGEGT. This CDR3 is 16 amino acids long. The V segment lost 4 bases and the J segment 0 bases; nucleotides outside the gene matches: 6. CDR3 protein: CASSSGLADSSYEQYF. The CDR3 nucleotides read TGTGCCAGCAGTTCTGGACTAGCGGATAGCTCCTACGAGCAGTACTTC.

In this sample, this clonotype turned up many times. The chain's CDR3 is CATHGQSNSPLHF. In DNA, the CDR3 is TGTGCCACCCATGGACAGTCTAATTCACCCCTCCACTTT. V is TRBV6-2 or TRBV6-3 and J is TRBJ1-6; maybe TRBD1 (6 bases). Trimming took off 10 bases at V and 6 bases at J, with 13 bases between the two ends. Per germline, CDR1 MNHEY and CDR2 SVGEGT. The CDR3 covers 13 residues.

This clonotype was detected ten times or more. The chain employs TRBV20-1 and TRBJ1-6; D is perhaps TRBD1 (5 bases). The V gene's germline CDR1 is DFQATT and CDR2 SNEGSKA (reference sequence). V was trimmed by 3 bases and J by 5 bases, leaving 11 bases between them. The CDR3 length is 14 residues. The CDR3 DNA reads as TGCAGTGCTAGCCTGGGACGGAATAATTCACCCCTCCACTTT. This codes for CSASLGRNNSPLHF.

V gene TRBV7-8 combines with J gene TRBJ2-1; 11 nucleotides agree with TRBD2. The V gene's germline CDR1 is SGHVS and CDR2 FQNEAQ. This CDR3 comprises 15 residues. The trim removed 4 bases at V and 7 bases at J, leaving 6 bases unmatched. CDR3 sequence reads: CASSWSGTSGNEQFF. The DNA for the CDR3 is TGTGCCAGCAGCTGGTCCGGGACTAGCGGTAATGAGCAGTTCTTC.

The V gene is TRBV5-1, the J gene TRBJ1-2; no clear D. Germline V lookup: CDR1 SGHRS, CDR2 YFSETQ. The V end lost 3 bases, the J end lost 0 bases, and 12 bases lay between the germline ends. There are 15 residues in the CDR3. CDR3 nucleotides: TGCGCCAGCAGCTCCCTCCAGGCAGCTAACTATGGCTACACCTTC. Translated: CASSSLQAANYGYTF.

This clonotype was detected a few times. The gene calls are TRBV20-1 and TRBJ2-5; TRBD2 matches at 7 bases. Germline V lookup: CDR1 DFQATT, CDR2 SNEGSKA (reference sequence). This CDR3 is built from 15 residues. V trimming: 3 bases; J trimming: 2 bases; junction bases outside the gene matches: 9. CDR3 DNA: TGCAGTGCTAGTCCTGCGGGAGACTGGCAAGAGACCCAGTACTTC. Protein product: CSASPAGDWQETQYF.